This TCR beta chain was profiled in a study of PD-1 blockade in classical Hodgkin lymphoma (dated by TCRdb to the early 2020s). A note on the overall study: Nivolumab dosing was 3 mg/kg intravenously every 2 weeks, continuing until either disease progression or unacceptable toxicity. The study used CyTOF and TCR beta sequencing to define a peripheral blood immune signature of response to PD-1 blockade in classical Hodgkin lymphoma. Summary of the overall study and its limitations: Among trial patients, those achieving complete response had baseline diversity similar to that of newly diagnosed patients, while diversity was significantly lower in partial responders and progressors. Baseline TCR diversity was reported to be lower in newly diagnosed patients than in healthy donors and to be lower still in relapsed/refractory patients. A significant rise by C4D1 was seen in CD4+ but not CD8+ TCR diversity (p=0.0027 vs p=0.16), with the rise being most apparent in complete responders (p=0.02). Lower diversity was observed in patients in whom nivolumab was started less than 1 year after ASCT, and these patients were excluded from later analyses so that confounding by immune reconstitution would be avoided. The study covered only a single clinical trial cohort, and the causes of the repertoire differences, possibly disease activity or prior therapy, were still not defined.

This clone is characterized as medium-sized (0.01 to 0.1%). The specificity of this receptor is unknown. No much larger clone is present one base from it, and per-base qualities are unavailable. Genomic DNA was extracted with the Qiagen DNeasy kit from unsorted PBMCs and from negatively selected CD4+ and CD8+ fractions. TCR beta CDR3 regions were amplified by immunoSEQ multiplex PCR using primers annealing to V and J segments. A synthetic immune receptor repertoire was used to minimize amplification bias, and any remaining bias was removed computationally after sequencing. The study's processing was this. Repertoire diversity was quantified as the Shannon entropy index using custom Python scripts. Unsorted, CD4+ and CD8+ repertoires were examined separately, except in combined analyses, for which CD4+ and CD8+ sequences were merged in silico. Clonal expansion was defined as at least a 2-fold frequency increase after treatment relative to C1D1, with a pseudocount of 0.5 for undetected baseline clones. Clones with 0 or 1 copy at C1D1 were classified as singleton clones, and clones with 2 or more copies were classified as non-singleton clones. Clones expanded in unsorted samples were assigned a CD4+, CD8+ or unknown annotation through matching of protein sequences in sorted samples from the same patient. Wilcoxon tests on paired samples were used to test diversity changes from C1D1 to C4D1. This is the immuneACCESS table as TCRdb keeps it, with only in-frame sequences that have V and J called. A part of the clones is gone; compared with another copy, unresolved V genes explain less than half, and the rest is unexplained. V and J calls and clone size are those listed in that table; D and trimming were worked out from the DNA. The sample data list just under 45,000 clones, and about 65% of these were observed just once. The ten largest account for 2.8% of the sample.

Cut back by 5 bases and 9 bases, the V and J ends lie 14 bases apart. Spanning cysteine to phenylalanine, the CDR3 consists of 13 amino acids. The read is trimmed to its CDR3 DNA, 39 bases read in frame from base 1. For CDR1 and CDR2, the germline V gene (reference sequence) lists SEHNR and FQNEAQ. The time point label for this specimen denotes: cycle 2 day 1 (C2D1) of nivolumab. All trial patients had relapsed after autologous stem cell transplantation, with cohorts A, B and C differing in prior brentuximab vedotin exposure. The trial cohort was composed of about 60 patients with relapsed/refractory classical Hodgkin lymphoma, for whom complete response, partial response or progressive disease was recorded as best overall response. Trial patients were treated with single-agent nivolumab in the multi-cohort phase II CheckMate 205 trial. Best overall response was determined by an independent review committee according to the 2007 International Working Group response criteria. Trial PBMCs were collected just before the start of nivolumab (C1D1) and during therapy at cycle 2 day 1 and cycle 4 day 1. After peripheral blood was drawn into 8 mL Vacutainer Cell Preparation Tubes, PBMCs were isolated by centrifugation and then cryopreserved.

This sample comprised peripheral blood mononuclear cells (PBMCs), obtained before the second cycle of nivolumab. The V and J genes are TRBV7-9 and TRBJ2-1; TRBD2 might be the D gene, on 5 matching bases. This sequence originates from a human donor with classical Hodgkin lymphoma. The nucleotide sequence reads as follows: TGTGCCAGCAGCCCCCCAAACGAGGGTGAGCAGTTCTTC. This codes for CASSPPNEGEQFF.